The rows below give T cell receptor beta chains drawn from one sample of a study of cytomegalovirus exposure and HLA in healthy donors. Assay used: immunoSEQ multiplex PCR; TCRdb lists only in-frame clones, some missing. Among some 130,000 clones listed, around three quarters were seen once. Input material: PBMCs. These receptors were collected from a male donor in good health and CMV-seronegative. The CDR3 runs from the conserved cysteine through the conserved F or W. The D gene is left open where the match is weak. A row's size may be missing; if present it is once, few, many or a size class.

V gene	clone size	D gene	J gene	CDR3 DNA	CDR3 protein
TRBV5-1	NA	NA	TRBJ2-3	TGCGCCAGCAGCTTCCTCGGCACAGATACGCAGTATTTT	CASSFLGTDTQYF
TRBV5-4	NA	NA	TRBJ1-2	TGTGCCAGCAGCCCCGGACCCGTGAGGAGGGCCTTATATGGCTACACCTTC	CASSPGPVRRALYGYTF
TRBV7-2	NA	TRBD1	TRBJ2-7	TGTGCCAGCAGATCGGGACAGCCAACCTACGAGCAGTACTTC	CASRSGQPTYEQYF
TRBV5-1	NA	TRBD1	TRBJ2-4	TGCGCCAGCAGCTTAACAGGGGGCGCGGGAAACATTCAGTACTTC	CASSLTGGAGNIQYF
TRBV18	NA	NA	TRBJ1-2	TGTGCCAGCTCATCGTTTAGGACAGATGGCTACACCTTC	CASSSFRTDGYTF
TRBV19	once	NA	TRBJ2-7	TGTGCCAGTAGTCGGGGGTCCTTCGCAGCGAGCTCCTACGAGCAGTACTTC	CASSRGSFAASSYEQYF
TRBV27	NA	TRBD2	TRBJ2-7	TGTGCCAGCAGTTTAGGACTAGCGGGGATCTACGAGCAGTACTTC	CASSLGLAGIYEQYF
TRBV19	NA	TRBD2	TRBJ2-1	TGTGCCAGTAGGGGACTAGCGGAAAATGAGCAGTTCTTC	CASRGLAENEQFF
TRBV5-4	few	NA	TRBJ2-3	TGTGCCAGCAGCGGAAGAAAGGGACTTGACACAAGCACAGATACGCAGTATTTT	CASSGRKGLDTSTDTQYF
TRBV10-3	NA	NA	TRBJ2-5	TGCGCCATCAGTGAGCCGACAGTCTGGCAAGAGACCCAGTACTTC	CAISEPTVWQETQYF
TRBV27	NA	NA	TRBJ1-3	TGTGCCAGCAGCCTAGGGGGCTCTGGAAACACCATATATTTT	CASSLGGSGNTIYF
TRBV7-3	NA	TRBD2	TRBJ2-3	TGTGCCAGCAGCTTAAAGGCCCTGACTAGCGGGGGGAGCACAGATACGCAGTATTTT	CASSLKALTSGGSTDTQYF
TRBV13	NA	TRBD2	TRBJ2-5	TGTGCCACCAAGAAAGCGGGGGGGCGCGAGACCCAGTACTTC	CATKKAGGRETQYF
TRBV9	NA	TRBD1	TRBJ2-7	TGTGCCAGCAGCGGCCGGGACAGCAGCTACGAGCAGTACTTC	CASSGRDSSYEQYF
TRBV4-1	NA	NA	TRBJ2-5	TGCGCCAGCAGCCAGAGGACGGGGACAACTCAGTACTTC	CASSQRTGTTQYF
TRBV10-3	NA	TRBD1	TRBJ2-7	TGTGCCATCGGGACAGAATTACCCTACGAGCAGTACTTC	CAIGTELPYEQYF
TRBV6-1	few	NA	TRBJ2-7	TGTGCCAGCAGTATCCGGGTTACAACGGCCTACGAGCAGTACTTC	CASSIRVTTAYEQYF
TRBV15	once	TRBD1	TRBJ2-1	TGTGCCACCAATGACGCTTATCCGGGACAGGAGTACAATGAGCAGTTCTTC	CATNDAYPGQEYNEQFF